This T cell receptor beta chain emerged from a study of CD8 T cells in ankylosing spondylitis (dated by TCRdb to 2017 to 2019). Background on the whole study: T cell receptor beta repertoires were profiled in healthy donors and ankylosing spondylitis patients so that disease-linked TCR variants could be found. In total, the full study cohort was made up of 108 healthy donors and more than 20 ankylosing spondylitis patients. Peripheral blood samples were taken, and synovial fluid was additionally collected from ankylosing spondylitis patients.

Note on this clonotype: Its antigen is not yet known. No qualities accompany the bases; no much larger clone lies one base away.

From the germline V gene (reference sequence), CDR1 is DFQATT and CDR2 is SNEGSKA. V has 5 bases trimmed and J has 1 base trimmed; junction bases matching no gene number 4. The CDR3 runs 15 residues from the cysteine to the phenylalanine. Kept here is only the CDR3 DNA, which spans 45 bases and is read in frame from base 1. On the study overall, not on this receptor specifically: In peripheral blood, the disease-linked clones were found at relatively low frequencies and had a CD8+ phenotype. Blood from ankylosing spondylitis patients appeared to be characterized by a TCR beta motif composed of about eight highly homologous amino acid variants. Some TCR beta motif variants had previously been reported in synovial fluid and blood of reactive arthritis patients, which suggested common disease-initiation mechanisms. The disease-linked clones were reported to be significantly enriched in matched synovial fluid samples from ankylosing spondylitis patients.

The listed sequencing device is Illumina HiSeq 2500. Quantitative 5'-RACE with molecular barcodes was used to prepare TCR beta libraries. The original methods were these. To identify disease-linked TCR variants, a new computational method was used, one built on a probabilistic model of VDJ rearrangement. TCRdb reran the public reads through fastp at Q25 and MiXCR, keeping productive beta chains. Each CDR3 protein gets just one entry, which takes the most common genes and DNA from the rows behind it. TCRdb assigned the V and J calls; the authors' analysis was not used. The sample table contains under 850,000 distinct CDR3 sequences; only one count was recorded for roughly 19% of them. The ten top clones hold around 19% of the sample.

Rearrangement joined TRBV20-1 to TRBJ2-2, and TRBD2 aligns with 10 junction nucleotides. Sequencing was carried out using blood, either unsorted or a sorted T cell fraction (not recorded which). This receptor was identified in a male donor with ankylosing spondylitis. The nucleotides are TGCAGTGCTTCTAGGACTAGCGGGAACACCGGGGAGCTGTTTTTT. Its product reads: CSASRTSGNTGELFF.